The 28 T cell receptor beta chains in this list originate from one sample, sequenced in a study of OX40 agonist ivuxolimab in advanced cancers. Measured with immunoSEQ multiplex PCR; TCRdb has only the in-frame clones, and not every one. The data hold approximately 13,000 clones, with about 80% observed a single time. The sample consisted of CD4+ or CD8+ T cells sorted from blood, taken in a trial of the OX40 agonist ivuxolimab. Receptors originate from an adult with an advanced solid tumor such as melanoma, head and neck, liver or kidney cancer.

CDR3 loop: CASRNFGQETQYF. Here the CDR3 DNA reads TGTGCCAGCAGGAATTTCGGCCAAGAGACCCAGTACTTC. The chain couples TRBV2 to TRBJ2-5; D gene uncertain. This CDR3 contains 13 residues. V was clipped by 6 bases and J by 1 base, with 9 bases between them. Germline V CDR1 and CDR2: SNHLY, FYNNEI.

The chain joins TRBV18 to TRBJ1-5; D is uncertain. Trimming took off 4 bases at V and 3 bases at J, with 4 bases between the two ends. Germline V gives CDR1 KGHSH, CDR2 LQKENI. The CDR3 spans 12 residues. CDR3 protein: CASSLDNQPQHF. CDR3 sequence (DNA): TGTGCCAGCTCACTAGACAATCAGCCCCAGCATTTT.

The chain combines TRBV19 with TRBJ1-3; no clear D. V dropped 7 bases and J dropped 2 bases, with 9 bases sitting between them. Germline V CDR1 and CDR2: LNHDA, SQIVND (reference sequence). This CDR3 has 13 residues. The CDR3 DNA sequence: TGTGCCAGTACGTCGTGGGCTGGAAACACCATATATTTT. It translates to CASTSWAGNTIYF.

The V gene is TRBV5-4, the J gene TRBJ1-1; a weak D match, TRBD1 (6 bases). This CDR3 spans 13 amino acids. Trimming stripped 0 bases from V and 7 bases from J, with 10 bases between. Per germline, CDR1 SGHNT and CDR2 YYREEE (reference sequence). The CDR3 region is CASSLDRVVEAFF. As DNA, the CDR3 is TGTGCCAGCAGCTTGGACAGGGTGGTTGAAGCTTTCTTT. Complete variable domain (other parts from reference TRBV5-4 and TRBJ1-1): ETGVTQSPTHLIKTRGQQVTLRCSSQSGHNTVSWYQQALGQGPQFIFQYYREEENGRGNFPPRFSGLQFPNYSSELNVNALELDDSALYLCASSLDRVVEAFFGQGTRLTVV.

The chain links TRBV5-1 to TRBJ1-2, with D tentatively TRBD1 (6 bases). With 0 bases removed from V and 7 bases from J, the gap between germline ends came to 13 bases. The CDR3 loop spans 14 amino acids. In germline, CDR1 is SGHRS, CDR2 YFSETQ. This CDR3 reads CASSLEGGLSGYTF. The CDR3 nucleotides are TGCGCCAGCAGCTTGGAGGGGGGCCTCTCTGGCTACACCTTC. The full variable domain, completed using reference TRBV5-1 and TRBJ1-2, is KAGVTQTPRYLIKTRGQQVTLSCSPISGHRSVSWYQQTPGQGLQFLFEYFSETQRNKGNFPGRFSGRQFSNSRSEMNVSTLELGDSALYLCASSLEGGLSGYTFGSGTRLTVV.

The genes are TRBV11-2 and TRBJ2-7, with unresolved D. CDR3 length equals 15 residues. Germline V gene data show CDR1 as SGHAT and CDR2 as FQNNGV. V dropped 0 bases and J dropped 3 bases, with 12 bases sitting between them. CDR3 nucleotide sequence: TGTGCCAGCAGCTTAGATTTCCAGGTTTACTACGAGCAGTACTTC. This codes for CASSLDFQVYYEQYF.

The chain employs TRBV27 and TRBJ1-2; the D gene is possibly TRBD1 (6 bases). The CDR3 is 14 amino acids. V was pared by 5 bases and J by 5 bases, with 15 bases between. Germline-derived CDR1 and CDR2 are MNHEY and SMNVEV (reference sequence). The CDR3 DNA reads TGTGCCAGCAGTCCCGCTATGGGGGCGTATGGCTACACCTTC. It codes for CASSPAMGAYGYTF.

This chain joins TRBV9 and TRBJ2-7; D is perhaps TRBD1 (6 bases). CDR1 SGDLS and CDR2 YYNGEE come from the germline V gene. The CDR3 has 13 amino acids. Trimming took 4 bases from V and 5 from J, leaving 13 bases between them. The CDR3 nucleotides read TGTGCCAGCAGCCCCGGTGGGGGCAACGAGCAGTACTTC. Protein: CASSPGGGNEQYF.

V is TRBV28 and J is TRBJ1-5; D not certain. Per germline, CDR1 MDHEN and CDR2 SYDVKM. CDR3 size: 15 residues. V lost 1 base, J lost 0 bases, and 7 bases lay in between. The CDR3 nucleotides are TGTGCCAGCAGTTTATTACGGCTTAGCAATCAGCCCCAGCATTTT. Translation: CASSLLRLSNQPQHF.

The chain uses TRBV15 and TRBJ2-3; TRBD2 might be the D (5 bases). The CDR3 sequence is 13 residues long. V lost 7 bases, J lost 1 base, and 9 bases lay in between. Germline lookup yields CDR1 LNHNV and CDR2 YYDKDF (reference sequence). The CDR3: CATNIGGTDTQYF. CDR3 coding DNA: TGTGCCACCAATATCGGGGGCACAGATACGCAGTATTTT.

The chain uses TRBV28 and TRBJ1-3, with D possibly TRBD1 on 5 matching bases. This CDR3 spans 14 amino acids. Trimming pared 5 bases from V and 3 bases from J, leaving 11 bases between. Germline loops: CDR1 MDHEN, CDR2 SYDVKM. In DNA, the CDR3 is TGTGCCAGCAGTGCCAGGGAGTATGGAAACACCATATATTTT. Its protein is CASSAREYGNTIYF. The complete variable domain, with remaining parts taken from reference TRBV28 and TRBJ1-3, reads DVKVTQSSRYLVKRTGEKVFLECVQDMDHENMFWYRQDPGLGLRLIYFSYDVKMKEKGDIPEGYSVSREKKERFSLILESASTNQTSMYLCASSAREYGNTIYFGEGSWLTVV.

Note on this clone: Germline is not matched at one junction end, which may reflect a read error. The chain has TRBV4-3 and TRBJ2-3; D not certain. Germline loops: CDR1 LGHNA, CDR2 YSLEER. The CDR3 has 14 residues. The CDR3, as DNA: TGCGCCAGCAGCCGCCTAGGAGAGACGGTCCCACTGGATTTT. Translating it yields CASSRLGETVPLDF.

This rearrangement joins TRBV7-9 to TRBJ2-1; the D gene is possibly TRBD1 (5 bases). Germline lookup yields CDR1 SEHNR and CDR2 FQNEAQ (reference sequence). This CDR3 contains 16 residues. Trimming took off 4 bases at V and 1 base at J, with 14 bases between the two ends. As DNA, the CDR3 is TGTGCCAGCAGCTCCTCGAGCAGGGAATCCTACAATGAGCAGTTCTTC. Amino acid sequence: CASSSSSRESYNEQFF. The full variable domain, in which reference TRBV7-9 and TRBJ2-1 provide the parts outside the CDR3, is DTGVSQNPRHKITKRGQNVTFRCDPISEHNRLYWYRQTLGQGPEFLTYFQNEAQLEKSRLLSDRFSAERPKGSFSTLEIQRTEQGDSAMYLCASSSSSRESYNEQFFGPGTRLTVL.

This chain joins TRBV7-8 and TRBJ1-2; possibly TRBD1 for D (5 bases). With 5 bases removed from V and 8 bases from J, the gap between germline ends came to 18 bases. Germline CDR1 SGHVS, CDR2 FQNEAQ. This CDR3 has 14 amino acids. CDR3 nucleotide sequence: TGTGCCAGCAGCCTCCGGGGGACCTCTTGGGGCTACACCTTC. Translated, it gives CASSLRGTSWGYTF.

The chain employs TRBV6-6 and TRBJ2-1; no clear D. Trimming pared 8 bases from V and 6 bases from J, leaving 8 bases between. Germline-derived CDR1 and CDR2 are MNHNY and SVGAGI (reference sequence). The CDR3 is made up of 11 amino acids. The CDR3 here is CASAWTNEQFF. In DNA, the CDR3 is TGTGCCAGCGCGTGGACCAATGAGCAGTTCTTC.

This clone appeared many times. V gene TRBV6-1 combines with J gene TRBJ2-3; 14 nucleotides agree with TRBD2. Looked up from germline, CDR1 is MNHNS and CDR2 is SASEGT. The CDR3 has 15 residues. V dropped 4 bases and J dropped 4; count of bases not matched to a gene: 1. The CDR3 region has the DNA TGTGCCAGCAGTGGACTAGCGGGAGGGCCAGATACGCAGTATTTT. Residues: CASSGLAGGPDTQYF.

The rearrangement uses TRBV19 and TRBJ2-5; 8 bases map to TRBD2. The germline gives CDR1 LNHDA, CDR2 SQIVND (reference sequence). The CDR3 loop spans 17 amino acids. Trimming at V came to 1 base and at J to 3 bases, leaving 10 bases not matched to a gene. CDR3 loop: CASSIAPTSVGEETQYF. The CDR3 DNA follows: TGTGCCAGTAGTATAGCCCCGACTAGCGTTGGGGAAGAGACCCAGTACTTC.

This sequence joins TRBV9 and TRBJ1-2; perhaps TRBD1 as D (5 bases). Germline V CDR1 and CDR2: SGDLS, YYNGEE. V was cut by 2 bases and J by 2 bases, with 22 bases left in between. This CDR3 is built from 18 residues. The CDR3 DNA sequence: TGTGCCAGCAGCGTGTCCTATCATGGAACCGGGGGAAACTATGGCTACACCTTC. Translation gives CASSVSYHGTGGNYGYTF.

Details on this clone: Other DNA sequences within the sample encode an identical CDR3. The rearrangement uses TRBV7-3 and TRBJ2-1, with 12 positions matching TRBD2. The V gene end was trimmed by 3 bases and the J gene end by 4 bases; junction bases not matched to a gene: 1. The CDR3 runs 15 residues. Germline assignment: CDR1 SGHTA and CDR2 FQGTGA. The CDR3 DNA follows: TGTGCCAGCAGCTTCGGGACTAGCGGGTACAATGAGCAGTTCTTC. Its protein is CASSFGTSGYNEQFF. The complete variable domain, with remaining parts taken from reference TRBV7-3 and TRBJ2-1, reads GAGVSQTPSNKVTEKGKYVELRCDPISGHTALYWYRQSLGQGPEFLIYFQGTGAADDSGLPNDRFFAVRPEGSVSTLKIQRTERGDSAVYLCASSFGTSGYNEQFFGPGTRLTVL.

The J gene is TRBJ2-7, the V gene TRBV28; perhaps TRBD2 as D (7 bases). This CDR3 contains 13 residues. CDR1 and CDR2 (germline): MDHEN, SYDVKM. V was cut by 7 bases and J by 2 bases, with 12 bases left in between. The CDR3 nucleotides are TGTGCCAGCAACATGGGGGGGCCCTACGAGCAGTACTTC. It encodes CASNMGGPYEQYF.

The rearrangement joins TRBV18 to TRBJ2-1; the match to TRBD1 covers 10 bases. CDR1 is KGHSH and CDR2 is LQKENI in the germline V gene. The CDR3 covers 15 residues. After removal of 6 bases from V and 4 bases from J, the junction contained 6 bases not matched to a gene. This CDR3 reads CASSRTGGGYNEQFF. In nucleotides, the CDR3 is TGTGCCAGCTCCCGGACAGGGGGGGGATACAATGAGCAGTTCTTC.

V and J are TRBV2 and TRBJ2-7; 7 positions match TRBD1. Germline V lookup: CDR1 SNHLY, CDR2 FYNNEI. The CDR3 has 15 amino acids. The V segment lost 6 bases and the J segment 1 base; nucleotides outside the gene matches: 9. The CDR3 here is CASSSPGTASYEQYF. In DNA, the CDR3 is TGTGCCAGCAGCTCTCCCGGGACAGCATCCTACGAGCAGTACTTC.

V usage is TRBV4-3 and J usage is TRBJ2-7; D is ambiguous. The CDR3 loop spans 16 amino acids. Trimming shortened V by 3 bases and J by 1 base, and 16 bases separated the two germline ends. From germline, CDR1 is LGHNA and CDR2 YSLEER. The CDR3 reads CASSHFRTLGSYEQYF. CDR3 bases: TGCGCCAGCAGCCACTTCAGGACCCTAGGGTCCTACGAGCAGTACTTC.

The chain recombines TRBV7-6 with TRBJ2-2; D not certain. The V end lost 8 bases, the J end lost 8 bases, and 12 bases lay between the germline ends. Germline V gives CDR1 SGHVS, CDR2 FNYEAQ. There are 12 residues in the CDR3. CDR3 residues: CASATSRGELFF. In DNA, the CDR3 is TGTGCCAGCGCAACCTCTAGAGGGGAGCTGTTTTTT.

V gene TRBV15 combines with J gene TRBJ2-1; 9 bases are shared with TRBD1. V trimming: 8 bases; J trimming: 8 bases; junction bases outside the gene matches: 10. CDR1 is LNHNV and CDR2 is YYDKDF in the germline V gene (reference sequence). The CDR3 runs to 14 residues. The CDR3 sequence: CATCRDRDNYEQFF. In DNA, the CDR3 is TGTGCCACCTGCCGGGACAGGGATAATTATGAGCAGTTCTTC.

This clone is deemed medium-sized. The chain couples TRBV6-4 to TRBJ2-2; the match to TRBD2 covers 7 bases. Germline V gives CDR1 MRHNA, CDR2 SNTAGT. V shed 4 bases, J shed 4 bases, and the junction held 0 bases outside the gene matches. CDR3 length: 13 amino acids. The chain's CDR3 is CASSGTSTGELFF. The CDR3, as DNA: TGTGCCAGCAGTGGGACTAGCACCGGGGAGCTGTTTTTT.

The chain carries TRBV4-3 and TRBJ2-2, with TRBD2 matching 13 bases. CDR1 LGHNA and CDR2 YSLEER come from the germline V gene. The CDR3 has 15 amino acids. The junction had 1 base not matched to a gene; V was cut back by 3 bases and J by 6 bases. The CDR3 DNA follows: TGCGCCAGCAGCCATACTAGCGGGGGGGCCGGGGAGCTGTTTTTT. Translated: CASSHTSGGAGELFF.

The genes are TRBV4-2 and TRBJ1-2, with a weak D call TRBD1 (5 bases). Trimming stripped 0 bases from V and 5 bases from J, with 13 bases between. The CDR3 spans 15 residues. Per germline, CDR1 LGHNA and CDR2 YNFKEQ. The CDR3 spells CASSQDPQGFYGYTF. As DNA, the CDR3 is TGTGCCAGCAGCCAAGATCCCCAGGGTTTTTATGGCTACACCTTC.